This TCR beta chain derives from a study of shared clonotypes between healthy human individuals. Study results and limitations: An expected dependence of interdonor clonotype sharing on sequencing depth was noted.

For this clone: Its antigen is currently unknown.

Trimming stripped 0 bases from V and 7 bases from J, with 14 bases between. Germline CDR1 is SGHRS and CDR2 is YFSETQ. The CDR3 spans 15 residues. The deep-level immunoSEQ assay was used. Original processing methods: ImmunoSEQ junction-only sequences lacked quality scores, so their filtering differed. Sequenced by immunoSEQ multiplex PCR; TCRdb stores in-frame clones only, minus some. The V and J calls and clone size come from that table; D and trimming were worked out from the DNA. The sample consists of about 490,000 clones, around 80% of them appearing once. In unsorted samples, genomic DNA was obtained using approximately 81 million PBMCs.

The receptor's source is a woman aged 40 to 50 in good health. Some clones in this sample may be carry-over from other donors' samples. The chain employs TRBV5-1 and TRBJ2-1, with D tentatively TRBD2 (5 bases). Sequenced material: PBMCs. CDR3 region: CASSLAVGAENEQFF. DNA of the CDR3: TGCGCCAGCAGCTTGGCGGTGGGAGCAGAAAATGAGCAGTTCTTC. Full variable domain (missing parts from reference TRBV5-1 and TRBJ2-1): KAGVTQTPRYLIKTRGQQVTLSCSPISGHRSVSWYQQTPGQGLQFLFEYFSETQRNKGNFPGRFSGRQFSNSRSEMNVSTLELGDSALYLCASSLAVGAENEQFFGPGTRLTVL.